Each of the 22 T cell receptor beta chains below was sequenced from the same sample in a study of post-analysis software for immune sequencing data. The TCR beta cDNA libraries carried unique molecular identifiers. Each CDR3 protein is one row after TCRdb ran MiXCR on the PCR reads. Of more than 500,000 distinct CDR3 sequences listed, 30% to 40% were seen once; the top ten hold about 6%. These receptors have no known antigen. General study findings and limits: TRBV segments more frequent in patients than in controls numbered roughly 5 and included TRBV5-6, TRBV5-1 and TRBV20-1.

The sequencing input was blood. These receptors were collected from a girl aged 2 to 17 with multiple sclerosis.

This clonotype was observed at least ten times. This chain connects TRBV27 to TRBJ2-1; no reliable D call. CDR3 length equals 14 residues. In germline, CDR1 is MNHEY, CDR2 SMNVEV (reference sequence). Trimming cost V 3 bases and J 0 bases, with 6 bases left between them. CDR3: CASSLESSYNEQFF. Written as DNA, the CDR3 is TGTGCCAGCAGTTTGGAGAGCTCCTACAATGAGCAGTTCTTC.

There are a few counts of this clonotype. The chain is built from TRBV5-5 and TRBJ2-5; unclear D gene. Germline assignment: CDR1 SGHKS and CDR2 YYEKEE (reference sequence). This CDR3 comprises 13 residues. The V end lost 4 bases, the J end lost 5 bases, and 12 bases lay between the germline ends. This CDR3 reads CASSQAAWETQYF. Here the CDR3 DNA reads TGTGCCAGCAGCCAGGCAGCTTGGGAGACCCAGTACTTC.

The V and J genes are TRBV9 and TRBJ2-1; D uncertain. Trimming left V 1 base short and J 9 bases short, with 5 bases between. The CDR3 spans 11 residues. Per germline, CDR1 SGDLS and CDR2 YYNGEE. CDR3 sequence (DNA): TGTGCCAGCAGCGTACGTGGTGAGCAGTTCTTC. This encodes CASSVRGEQFF.

The gene calls are TRBV5-1 and TRBJ2-3; unclear D gene. Germline-derived CDR1 and CDR2 are SGHRS and YFSETQ. The length of the CDR3 is 14 residues. V was clipped by 7 bases and J by 3 bases, with 15 bases between them. CDR3 DNA: TGCGCCAGCGGTCTGGGCGCGAAGACAGATACGCAGTATTTT. It specifies CASGLGAKTDTQYF.

CDR3 nucleotide sequence: TGTGCCAGCAGCCTTACTGACAGTGGCTACACCTTC. Encoded protein: CASSLTDSGYTF. V is TRBV7-9 and J is TRBJ1-2; possibly TRBD1 for D (5 bases). CDR3 length equals 12 residues. V lost 5 bases and J 7 bases, leaving 11 bases between the germline ends. CDR1 and CDR2 (germline): SEHNR, FQNEAQ (reference sequence).

In its sample, this clonotype was seen many times. One end of the junction does not line up with germline, which may come from a read error. The rearrangement uses TRBV5-1 and TRBJ2-6; D perhaps matches TRBD2 (7 bases). The CDR3 spans 15 residues. Germline CDR1 is SGHRS and CDR2 is YFSETQ. In DNA form, the CDR3 reads TGTGCCAGCAGCTTAGGGGGGGCTGGGGCCAACGTCCTGACTTTC. Translating gives CASSLGGAGANVLTF.

This clonotype was picked up a small number of times. The V gene is TRBV3-1, the J gene TRBJ2-7; the match to TRBD2 covers 8 bases. The junction had 8 bases not matched to a gene; V was cut back by 4 bases and J by 3 bases. The CDR3 loop spans 15 amino acids. Germline assignment: CDR1 LGHDT and CDR2 YNNKEL (reference sequence). For the CDR3, the DNA is TGTGCCAGCAGCCGGAGCGGGAGCGATGGCTACGAGCAGTACTTC. Protein product: CASSRSGSDGYEQYF.

This rearrangement joins TRBV10-3 to TRBJ2-1; 8 bases are a match to TRBD1. V dropped 4 bases and J dropped 8; count of bases not matched to a gene: 4. The CDR3 runs 13 residues. Germline assignment: CDR1 ENHRY and CDR2 SYGVKD. This CDR3 reads CAISGTGRDEQFF. The CDR3 DNA is TGTGCCATCAGTGGGACAGGGCGGGATGAGCAGTTCTTC.

Many counts were recorded for this clonotype. The chain has TRBV5-1 and TRBJ1-2, with D possibly matching TRBD1 (6 bases). The CDR3 loop spans 15 amino acids. V was shortened by 5 bases and J by 5 bases, with 19 bases between the two germline ends. In germline, CDR1 is SGHRS, CDR2 YFSETQ. CDR3 residues: CASREAGAAGYGYTF. DNA for the CDR3: TGCGCCAGCAGAGAGGCGGGGGCCGCGGGATATGGCTACACCTTC.

The chain recombines TRBV20-1 with TRBJ1-2; D remains unclear. CDR1 DFQATT and CDR2 SNEGSKA come from the germline V gene (reference sequence). V was clipped by 6 bases and J by 4 bases, with 12 bases between them. This CDR3 has 12 amino acids. The CDR3: CSATRDSYGYTF. The CDR3 nucleotides read TGCAGTGCCACAAGGGATAGCTATGGCTACACCTTC.

The table lists this clonotype with many counts. The chain recombines TRBV20-1 with TRBJ1-2; 10 bases map to TRBD1. V lost 6 bases to trimming and J lost 5 bases; unmatched junction nucleotides: 9. The length of the CDR3 is 14 residues. Germline V lookup: CDR1 DFQATT, CDR2 SNEGSKA (reference sequence). As DNA, the CDR3 is TGCAGTGCCCCAGGGGACAGGGGATGGTATGGCTACACCTTC. Translating gives CSAPGDRGWYGYTF.

The chain's CDR3 is CASSSEPTGRCGANVLTF. In DNA, the CDR3 is TGTGCCAGCAGCTCCGAACCCACAGGGAGGTGCGGGGCCAACGTCCTGACTTTC. The V call is TRBV7-8, the J call TRBJ2-6; D is possibly TRBD1 or TRBD2 (6 bases each). Germline CDR1 SGHVS, CDR2 FQNEAQ. This CDR3 is 18 amino acids long. The ends were cut back, 4 bases at V and 4 bases at J, with 20 bases in the middle.

The V gene is TRBV18, the J gene TRBJ2-6; TRBD2 is a possible D gene (5 bases). The CDR3 has 17 amino acids. The V end lost 1 base, the J end lost 4 bases, and 14 bases lay between the germline ends. Germline V CDR1 and CDR2: KGHSH, LQKENI. The CDR3 DNA reads TGTGCCAGCTCACCACGGGATAAAGCGGCCGGGGCCAACGTCCTGACTTTC. It encodes CASSPRDKAAGANVLTF.

The chain recombines TRBV19 with TRBJ2-5; D might be TRBD1 or TRBD2, each matching 7 bases. The CDR3 length is 15 residues. Deletions cut 4 bases from V and 1 base from J, with 13 bases between. The V gene's germline CDR1 is LNHDA and CDR2 SQIVND (reference sequence). The CDR3 DNA reads TGTGCCAGTAGTACCGGGGGGACAGTCCAAGAGACCCAGTACTTC. Amino acid sequence: CASSTGGTVQETQYF.

The V call is TRBV7-3, the J call TRBJ1-1, with D perhaps TRBD1 (5 bases). Trimming removed 1 base from V and 1 base from J, with 19 bases in between. In germline, CDR1 is SGHTA, CDR2 FQGTGA. This CDR3 has 18 amino acids. The CDR3 coding sequence is TGTGCCAGCAGCTTAATCCCTGGGGCTCCCGACCGGAACACTGAAGCTTTCTTT. Its translation is CASSLIPGAPDRNTEAFF.

V is TRBV10-3 and J is TRBJ2-7; D remains ambiguous. CDR1 is ENHRY, CDR2 SYGVKD, per germline. V was pared by 3 bases and J by 3 bases, with 12 bases between. The CDR3 extends over 14 amino acids. Here the CDR3 reads CAISDQSRHYEQYF. The CDR3 coding sequence is TGTGCCATCAGTGACCAATCCCGGCACTACGAGCAGTACTTC.

J is TRBJ1-6 and V is TRBV6-1; D is perhaps TRBD1 (6 bases). The ends were cut back, 6 bases at V and 3 bases at J, with 24 bases in the middle. The germline gives CDR1 MNHNS, CDR2 SASEGT. The CDR3 runs to 19 residues. CDR3 nucleotides: TGTGCCAGCAGAGACAAAAGAGCGTACAGGGACCACTATAATTCACCCCTCCACTTT. Translated: CASRDKRAYRDHYNSPLHF.

This clonotype was found a few times. This rearrangement joins TRBV12-3 or TRBV12-4 to TRBJ2-3; 8 bases fit TRBD2. J gave up 0 bases and V 5 bases, and 13 bases lay outside the gene matches. CDR3 length: 18 amino acids. CDR3 coding DNA: TGTGCCAGCAGTCCACGAGCGGGGGTTACCAGAAGCACAGATACGCAGTATTTT. Translating gives CASSPRAGVTRSTDTQYF.

The rearrangement joins TRBV10-3 to TRBJ2-2; TRBD1 or TRBD2 may be the D gene (5 bases each). The V end lost 5 bases, the J end lost 0 bases, and 13 bases lay between the germline ends. Germline CDR1 reads ENHRY; CDR2 reads SYGVKD. The CDR3 has 16 amino acids. The CDR3 loop reads CAISFPGTSNTGELFF. The CDR3 DNA sequence: TGTGCCATCAGTTTCCCCGGGACGTCGAACACCGGGGAGCTGTTTTTT.

This clonotype was observed a handful of times. V usage is TRBV20-1 and J usage is TRBJ2-4, with 7 bases aligning to TRBD1. The J call may not be correct, given that the DNA end is closer to TRBJ2-5. Germline lookup yields CDR1 DFQATT and CDR2 SNEGSKA (reference sequence). The CDR3 extends over 15 amino acids. In DNA, the CDR3 is TGCAGTGCTAGATCCCCCGGGACAGTCTCTGAGACCCAGTACTTC. Amino acids: CSARSPGTVSETQYF.

The chain combines TRBV7-9 with TRBJ1-4; the match to TRBD1 covers 9 bases. Germline V gene data show CDR1 as SEHNR and CDR2 as FQNEAQ (reference sequence). Germline trimming cut 5 bases from V and 5 bases from J; bases unmatched to any gene: 6. This CDR3 is 15 amino acids long. This CDR3 is CASSATGGENEKLFF. In DNA form, the CDR3 reads TGTGCCAGCAGCGCCACAGGGGGCGAGAATGAAAAACTGTTTTTT.

The chain couples TRBV12-3 or TRBV12-4 to TRBJ1-5; 7 bases are a match to TRBD1. This CDR3 region has 14 residues. After removal of 4 bases from V and 6 bases from J, the junction contained 6 bases not matched to a gene. This CDR3 reads CASSSTGESQPQHF. Written as DNA, the CDR3 is TGTGCCAGCAGTTCTACAGGGGAAAGTCAGCCCCAGCATTTT.